This is a list of T cell receptor beta chains from one sample in a study of blood T cell repertoires in COVID-19. The data were produced by immunoSEQ multiplex PCR, yet TCRdb's version contains in-frame clones alone and is incomplete. The data show roughly 180,000 clones, approximately 94% seen once. Material for sequencing was peripheral blood. The receptors originated from a man aged 25-45 years with COVID-19, enrolled during active disease. CDR3s include the opening cysteine and the closing phenylalanine or tryptophan. Each record gives: CDR3 protein, CDR3 DNA, D gene, J gene, clone size, V gene. A D gene is named only where the DNA matches it firmly. Clone size is shown for a subset of rows, as once, few, many or a class of expanded clone.

CDR3: CASSMGGANNQPQHF; DNA: TGTGCCAGTAGTATGGGAGGGGCTAACAATCAGCCCCAGCATTTT; D: .; J: TRBJ1-5; size: .; V: TRBV19
CDR3: CASSLTGGNTGELFF; DNA: TGTGCCAGCAGCTTAACAGGGGGGAACACCGGGGAGCTGTTTTTT; D: .; J: TRBJ2-2; size: .; V: TRBV7-3
CDR3: CASSRRTVLMNTEAFF; DNA: TGTGCCAGCAGCCGACGGACAGTTCTTATGAACACTGAAGCTTTCTTT; D: .; J: TRBJ1-1; size: .; V: TRBV5-6
CDR3: CATSSDRGSYGYTF; DNA: TGTGCCACCAGCAGCGACAGGGGAAGCTATGGCTACACCTTC; D: TRBD1; J: TRBJ1-2; size: .; V: TRBV15
CDR3: CASSSGSYQPQHF; DNA: TGTGCCAGCAGTTCCGGGTCGTATCAGCCCCAGCATTTT; D: .; J: TRBJ1-5; size: .; V: TRBV28
CDR3: CASSVAGPSNTGELFF; DNA: TGTGCCAGTAGTGTTGCGGGCCCGTCGAACACCGGGGAGCTGTTTTTT; D: .; J: TRBJ2-2; size: .; V: TRBV19
CDR3: CASSSGDLQETQYF; DNA: TGTGCCAGCAGCTCTGGGGACTTGCAAGAGACCCAGTACTTC; D: .; J: TRBJ2-5; size: .; V: TRBV7-2
CDR3: CASSFMENREQYF; DNA: TGCGCCAGCAGCTTCATGGAGAATAGGGAGCAGTACTTC; D: .; J: TRBJ2-7; size: .; V: TRBV5-1
CDR3: CAMGQNTEAFF; DNA: TGTGCCATGGGACAGAACACTGAAGCTTTCTTT; D: .; J: TRBJ1-1; size: .; V: TRBV2
CDR3: CASSQGDRGSQETQYF; DNA: TGTGCCAGCAGCCAAGGGGACAGGGGGTCCCAAGAGACCCAGTACTTC; D: TRBD1; J: TRBJ2-5; size: .; V: TRBV3-1/TRBV3-2
CDR3: CASSVDYRADTQYF; DNA: TGTGCCAGCAGCGTAGATTACCGGGCAGATACGCAGTATTTT; D: .; J: TRBJ2-3; size: once; V: TRBV9
CDR3: CASSVEGSASSYEQYF; DNA: TGTGCCAGCAGCGTAGAGGGTAGCGCGAGCTCCTACGAGCAGTACTTC; D: .; J: TRBJ2-7; size: few; V: TRBV9
CDR3: CSARAGQTQYF; DNA: TGCAGTGCCCGAGCAGGGCAGACCCAGTACTTC; D: .; J: TRBJ2-5; size: once; V: TRBV20-1
CDR3: CASSQDSSRKQGFYSNQPQHF; DNA: TGTGCCAGCAGCCAAGATAGTAGTAGAAAACAGGGATTCTATAGCAATCAGCCCCAGCATTTT; D: .; J: TRBJ1-5; size: .; V: TRBV4-2
CDR3: CASSRSGSYEQYF; DNA: TGTGCCAGCAGCCGCTCGGGCTCCTACGAGCAGTACTTC; D: .; J: TRBJ2-7; size: .; V: TRBV7-3
CDR3: CASSLRQEMDTQYF; DNA: TGCGCCAGCAGCCTCAGACAGGAGATGGATACGCAGTATTTT; D: .; J: TRBJ2-3; size: .; V: TRBV5-1
CDR3: CASSPLGGANYEQYF; DNA: TGTGCCAGCAGCCCACTTGGTGGGGCGAACTACGAGCAGTACTTC; D: .; J: TRBJ2-7; size: few; V: TRBV7-3
CDR3: CASGSRGVYEQYF; DNA: TGTGCCAGCGGGAGCCGGGGGGTTTACGAGCAGTACTTC; D: TRBD2; J: TRBJ2-7; size: .; V: TRBV7-9
CDR3: CASSPEGTVGYTF; DNA: TGTGCCAGCAGTCCAGAGGGGACAGTCGGCTACACCTTC; D: TRBD1; J: TRBJ1-2; size: .; V: TRBV6-2/TRBV6-3
CDR3: CASTLNRGYGYTF; DNA: TGTGCCAGCACCCTGAACAGGGGCTATGGCTACACCTTC; D: TRBD1; J: TRBJ1-2; size: .; V: TRBV12-3/TRBV12-4
CDR3: CASSRGQEGQPQHF; DNA: TGTGCCAGCAGTCGAGGGCAGGAGGGTCAGCCCCAGCATTTT; D: .; J: TRBJ1-5; size: .; V: TRBV3-1/TRBV3-2
CDR3: CASSRTGNEQFF; DNA: TGCGCCAGCAGCAGGACAGGCAATGAGCAGTTCTTC; D: TRBD1; J: TRBJ2-1; size: .; V: TRBV5-1
CDR3: CARSLASQENQPQHF; DNA: TGTGCCAGAAGCTTGGCATCCCAGGAAAATCAGCCCCAGCATTTT; D: .; J: TRBJ1-5; size: .; V: TRBV5-3
CDR3: CASSPLAGGRYNEQFF; DNA: TGCGCCAGCAGCCCACTAGCGGGGGGCAGATACAATGAGCAGTTCTTC; D: TRBD2; J: TRBJ2-1; size: .; V: TRBV5-1
CDR3: CASSLGASNQPQHF; DNA: TGTGCCAGCAGTTTGGGAGCTAGCAATCAGCCCCAGCATTTT; D: .; J: TRBJ1-5; size: .; V: TRBV27
CDR3: CASRIDRGGSPLHF; DNA: TGTGCCAGCAGGATAGACAGGGGCGGTTCACCCCTCCACTTT; D: TRBD1; J: TRBJ1-6; size: .; V: TRBV6-5
CDR3: CSVERVREAYEQYF; DNA: TGCAGCGTCGAGAGGGTTAGGGAAGCCTACGAGCAGTACTTC; D: .; J: TRBJ2-7; size: .; V: TRBV29-1
CDR3: CASSENRGYEQYF; DNA: TGTGCCAGCAGTGAAAACAGGGGCTACGAGCAGTACTTC; D: TRBD1; J: TRBJ2-7; size: .; V: TRBV6-1
CDR3: CASSPTLYRPGQTSYEQYF; DNA: TGTGCCAGCTCACCGACCTTATACCGACCGGGACAGACTTCATACGAGCAGTACTTC; D: TRBD1; J: TRBJ2-7; size: .; V: TRBV18
CDR3: CASSGGTGTDYGYTF; DNA: TGTGCCAGTAGTGGGGGGACAGGGACCGACTATGGCTACACCTTC; D: TRBD1; J: TRBJ1-2; size: .; V: TRBV19
CDR3: CASRETGGLSTDTQYF; DNA: TGTGCCAGCAGGGAAACCGGGGGGCTTAGCACAGATACGCAGTATTTT; D: .; J: TRBJ2-3; size: .; V: TRBV2
CDR3: CASSPKHDNYGYTF; DNA: TGTGCCAGCTCACCTAAACACGATAACTATGGCTACACCTTC; D: .; J: TRBJ1-2; size: .; V: TRBV18
CDR3: CASTPSRGMGATNEKLFF; DNA: TGCGCCAGCACCCCCTCCCGTGGCATGGGAGCAACTAATGAAAAACTGTTTTTT; D: .; J: TRBJ1-4; size: .; V: TRBV5-1
CDR3: CASSSISGGSTDTQYF; DNA: TGTGCCAGCAGCTCTATTAGCGGGGGGAGCACAGATACGCAGTATTTT; D: TRBD2; J: TRBJ2-3; size: .; V: TRBV5-4
CDR3: CASSAQGELYGYTF; DNA: TGTGCCAGTAGCGCCCAGGGGGAACTCTATGGCTACACCTTC; D: TRBD1; J: TRBJ1-2; size: .; V: TRBV19
CDR3: CASSLRTVNTEAFF; DNA: TGTGCCAGCAGCTTAAGGACAGTTAACACTGAAGCTTTCTTT; D: .; J: TRBJ1-1; size: .; V: TRBV5-6
CDR3: CASTGTGTPDTQYF; DNA: TGCGCCAGCACCGGGACAGGGACCCCAGATACGCAGTATTTT; D: TRBD1; J: TRBJ2-3; size: once; V: TRBV5-1
CDR3: CASSRTSLQDGYTF; DNA: TGCGCCAGCAGCCGGACCTCCCTACAGGATGGCTACACCTTC; D: .; J: TRBJ1-2; size: .; V: TRBV5-1
CDR3: CASNRGPPGNTIYF; DNA: TGTGCCAGCAACCGTGGCCCACCTGGAAACACCATATATTTT; D: .; J: TRBJ1-3; size: .; V: TRBV6-6
CDR3: CASSQYGRRSFF; DNA: TGCGCCAGCAGCCAATATGGCAGGAGGTCTTTCTTT; D: .; J: TRBJ1-1; size: .; V: TRBV4-1
CDR3: CAWNKEGYGYTF; DNA: TGTGCCTGGAATAAGGAGGGCTATGGCTACACCTTC; D: .; J: TRBJ1-2; size: .; V: TRBV30
CDR3: CASGGVVDEQFF; DNA: TGTGCCAGCGGGGGGGTGGTCGATGAGCAGTTCTTC; D: TRBD2; J: TRBJ2-1; size: .; V: TRBV19
CDR3: CASSPRLAGSTGELFF; DNA: TGTGCCAGCAGTCCCAGACTAGCGGGGAGTACCGGGGAGCTGTTTTTT; D: TRBD2; J: TRBJ2-2; size: .; V: TRBV6-4
CDR3: CASGEQGAGTEAFF; DNA: TGTGCCAGCGGGGAACAGGGGGCGGGCACTGAAGCTTTCTTT; D: TRBD1; J: TRBJ1-1; size: .; V: TRBV2
CDR3: CASLREGYEGYTF; DNA: TGTGCCAGCTTACGGGAAGGTTACGAAGGCTACACCTTC; D: .; J: TRBJ1-2; size: .; V: TRBV18
CDR3: CSARADRGLGTEAFF; DNA: TGCAGCGCCCGAGCCGACAGGGGTTTAGGCACTGAAGCTTTCTTT; D: TRBD1; J: TRBJ1-1; size: .; V: TRBV29-1
CDR3: CARQGWRGAHNEQFF; DNA: TGTGCCAGACAAGGCTGGCGGGGGGCCCACAATGAGCAGTTCTTC; D: TRBD2; J: TRBJ2-1; size: few; V: TRBV9
CDR3: CASRPGQGETEAFF; DNA: TGTGCCAGTAGACCGGGACAGGGTGAGACTGAAGCTTTCTTT; D: TRBD1; J: TRBJ1-1; size: .; V: TRBV19
CDR3: CSATGGAFTDTQYF; DNA: TGCAGCGCTACAGGGGGCGCCTTCACAGATACGCAGTATTTT; D: TRBD1; J: TRBJ2-3; size: .; V: TRBV29-1
CDR3: CASKADLNTEAFF; DNA: TGTGCCAGTAAAGCCGATCTGAACACTGAAGCTTTCTTT; D: .; J: TRBJ1-1; size: few; V: TRBV19
CDR3: CASSESPGQSYEQYF; DNA: TGCGCCAGCAGTGAGTCCCCGGGACAGAGCTACGAGCAGTACTTC; D: TRBD1; J: TRBJ2-7; size: .; V: TRBV10-1
CDR3: CASSPGQGVQWEAFF; DNA: TGTGCCAGCAGCCCTGGACAGGGTGTTCAGTGGGAAGCTTTCTTT; D: TRBD1; J: TRBJ1-1; size: once; V: TRBV7-6
CDR3: CASIPGQGKNEQFF; DNA: TGTGCCAGTATACCGGGACAGGGGAAGAATGAGCAGTTCTTC; D: TRBD1; J: TRBJ2-1; size: .; V: TRBV19